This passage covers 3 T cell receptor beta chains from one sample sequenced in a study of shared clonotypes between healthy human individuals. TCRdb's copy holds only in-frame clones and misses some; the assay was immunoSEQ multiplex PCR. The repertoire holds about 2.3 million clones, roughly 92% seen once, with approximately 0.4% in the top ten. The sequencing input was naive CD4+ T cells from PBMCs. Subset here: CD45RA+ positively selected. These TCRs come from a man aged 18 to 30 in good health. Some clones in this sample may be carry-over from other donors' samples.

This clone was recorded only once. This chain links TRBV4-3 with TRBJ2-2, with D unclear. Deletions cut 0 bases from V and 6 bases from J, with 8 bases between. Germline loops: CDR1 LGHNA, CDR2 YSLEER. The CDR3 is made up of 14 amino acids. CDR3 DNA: TGCGCCAGCAGCCAAGACCCCACCCCCGGGGAGCTGTTTTTT. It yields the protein CASSQDPTPGELFF.

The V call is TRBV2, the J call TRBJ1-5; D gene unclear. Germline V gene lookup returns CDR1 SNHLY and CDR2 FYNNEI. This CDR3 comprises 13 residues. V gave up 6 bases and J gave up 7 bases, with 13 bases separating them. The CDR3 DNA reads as TGTGCCAGCAGCGAGGCAGGAGGGCAGCCCCAGCATTTT. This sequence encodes CASSEAGGQPQHF.

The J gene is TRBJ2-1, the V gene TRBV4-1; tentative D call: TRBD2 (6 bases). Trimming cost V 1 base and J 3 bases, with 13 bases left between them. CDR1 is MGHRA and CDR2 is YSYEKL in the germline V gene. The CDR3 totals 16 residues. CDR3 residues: CASSQGGGGGYNEQFF. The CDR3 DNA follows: TGCGCCAGCAGCCAAGGGGGAGGCGGAGGCTACAATGAGCAGTTCTTC.